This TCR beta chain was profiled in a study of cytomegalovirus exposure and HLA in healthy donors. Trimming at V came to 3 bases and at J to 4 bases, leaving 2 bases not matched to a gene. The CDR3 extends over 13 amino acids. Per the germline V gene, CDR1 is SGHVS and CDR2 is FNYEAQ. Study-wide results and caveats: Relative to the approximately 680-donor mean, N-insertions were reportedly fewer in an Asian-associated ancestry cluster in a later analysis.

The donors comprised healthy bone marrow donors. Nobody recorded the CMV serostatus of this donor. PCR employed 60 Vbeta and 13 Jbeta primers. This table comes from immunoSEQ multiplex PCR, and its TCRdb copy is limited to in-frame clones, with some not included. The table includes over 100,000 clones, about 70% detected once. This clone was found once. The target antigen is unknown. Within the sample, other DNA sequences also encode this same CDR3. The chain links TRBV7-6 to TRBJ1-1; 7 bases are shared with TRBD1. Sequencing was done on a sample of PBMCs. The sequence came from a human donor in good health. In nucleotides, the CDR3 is TGTGCCAGCAGCTTGTCAGGGGGCACTGAAGCTTTCTTT. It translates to CASSLSGGTEAFF.